The present T cell receptor beta chain was sequenced within a study of human T cells and chemical hapten exposure. At the level of the study: Slight differences in pooled library volume were the main source of varying TCR yields across samples.

Time point of the sample: healthy volunteer bleed at 6 weeks. Someone pulled total RNA out of unfractionated whole blood. This clonotype was picked up many times. TCRdb itself ran the RACE reads through MiXCR, one entry per CDR3 protein. The data contain approximately 59,000 distinct CDR3 sequences, approximately 6.5% of them singletons. The sequence was obtained from a female donor in good health. Some clones in this sample may be carry-over from other donors' samples. Sequencing used whole blood.

The CDR3 is CASSFGQTLNEKLFF. The CDR3 DNA follows: TGTGCCAGCAGCTTCGGACAGACCCTTAATGAAAAACTGTTTTTT. V usage is TRBV11-2 and J usage is TRBJ1-4; possible D gene TRBD1, 6 bases. Germline V CDR1 and CDR2: SGHAT, FQNNGV. The CDR3 contains 15 residues. V lost 3 bases, J lost 4 bases, and 12 bases lay in between. The full variable domain, rest sourced from reference TRBV11-2 and TRBJ1-4, is EAGVAQSPRYKIIEKRQSVAFWCNPISGHATLYWYQQILGQGPKLLIQFQNNGVVDDSQLPKDRFSAERLKGVDSTLKIQPAKLEDSAVYLCASSFGQTLNEKLFFGSGTQLSVL.